This entry features one TCR beta chain sequence. Here immunoSEQ multiplex PCR was the method, and the copy in TCRdb shows in-frame clones only, minus some. The table lists some 1.1 million clones, around 77% of them singletons. Germline V gives CDR1 LGHNA, CDR2 YNFKEQ. This CDR3 is built from 16 residues. Trimming cost V 1 base and J 1 base, with 11 bases left between them. This sample is part of a study of shared clonotypes between healthy human individuals. The sequencing input was memory CD4+ T cells from PBMCs. Subset specified: CD45RA-negative fraction. The origin of this receptor is a man between 18 and 29 years old in good health. Some clones in this sample may be carry-over from other donors' samples. The chain has TRBV4-2 and TRBJ1-5; D remains ambiguous. The CDR3 protein is CASSQGPFSSNQPQHF. CDR3 DNA: TGTGCCAGCAGCCAAGGGCCGTTCTCCAGCAATCAGCCCCAGCATTTT.